This entry describes one T cell receptor beta chain. The sample holds other DNA sequences that translate to the same CDR3. This record comes from a study of shared clonotypes between healthy human individuals. Profiling relied on immunoSEQ multiplex PCR, and the TCRdb table lists in-frame clones only, not all of them. The sample lists more than 2 million clones, 85% to 95% occurring once. This receptor was identified in a man aged 18 to 35 in good health. Sequenced: naive CD4+ T cells sorted from blood. As to subset: CD45RA+ positively selected.

CDR3 in DNA: TGCGCCAGCAGCTTGGAAGGGGCAGCAGATACGCAGTATTTT. This translates into CASSLEGAADTQYF. The rearrangement joins TRBV5-1 to TRBJ2-3; a possible D gene is TRBD1 (5 bases). The V end lost 0 bases, the J end lost 4 bases, and 9 bases lay between the germline ends. The CDR3 is 14 amino acids. Germline V CDR1 and CDR2: SGHRS, YFSETQ.